This note documents a single T cell receptor beta chain sequence. The sample belongs to a study of blood T cell repertoires in COVID-19. V lost 6 bases to trimming and J lost 2 bases, with 33 bases between them. CDR3 length equals 20 residues. Germline V gene sequence: CDR1 SQVTM, CDR2 ANQGSEA. Data came from immunoSEQ multiplex PCR; TCRdb stores just in-frame clones and leaves some out. In the table there are roughly 500,000 clones, roughly 88% of which are singletons. Specimen: PBMCs or T cells enriched from blood (not recorded which). This TCR derives from a woman aged 40 to 50 who had recovered from COVID-19. The chain carries TRBV29-1 and TRBJ2-3, with a possible D match to TRBD2 (6 bases). The CDR3 DNA is TGCAGCGTCTTTAAAAACCGGGCCTCGAATCTAGTAGCGGTCACAGATACGCAGTATTTT. Amino acid sequence: CSVFKNRASNLVAVTDTQYF.